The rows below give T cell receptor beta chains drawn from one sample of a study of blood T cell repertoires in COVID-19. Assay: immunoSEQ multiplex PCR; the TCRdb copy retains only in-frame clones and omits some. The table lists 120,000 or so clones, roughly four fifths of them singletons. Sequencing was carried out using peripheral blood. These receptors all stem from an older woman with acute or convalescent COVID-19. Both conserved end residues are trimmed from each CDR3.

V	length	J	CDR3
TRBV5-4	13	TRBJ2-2	ASSLQGRSGGELF
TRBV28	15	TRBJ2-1	ASSFQSSAGPYNEQF
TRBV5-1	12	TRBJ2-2	ASSWTGSTGELF
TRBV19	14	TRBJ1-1	ASSSRQRPRNTEAF
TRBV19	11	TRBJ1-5	ASRWAVNQPQH
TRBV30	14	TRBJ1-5	AWSLTGGSSNQPQH
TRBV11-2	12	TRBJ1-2	ASSLGTGVRGYT
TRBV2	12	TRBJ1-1	ASRAGTGLVRAF
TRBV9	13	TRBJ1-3	ASSVQGAPGNTIY
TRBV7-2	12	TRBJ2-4	ASSLTAAKNIQY
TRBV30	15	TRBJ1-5	AWTPSGGTDSNQPQH
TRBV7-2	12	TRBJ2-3	ASSSDYSGGTQY
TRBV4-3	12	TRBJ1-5	ASLPDRGGQPQH
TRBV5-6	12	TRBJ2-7	ASSPMVENYEQY
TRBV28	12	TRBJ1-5	ASSLLPAGQPQH
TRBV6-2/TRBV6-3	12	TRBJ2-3	ASSYFGHTDTQY
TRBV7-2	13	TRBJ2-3	ASSFIWGGTDTQY
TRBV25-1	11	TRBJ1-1	ASSGGGGTEAF
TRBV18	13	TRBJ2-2	ASSPQADWTGELF
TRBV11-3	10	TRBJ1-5	ALRGLDVAQH
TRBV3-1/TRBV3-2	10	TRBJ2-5	ASSQAGETQY
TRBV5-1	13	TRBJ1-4	ASSFTGRGSEKLF
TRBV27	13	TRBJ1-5	ASSLDRQSNQPQH
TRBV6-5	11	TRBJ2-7	ASSYSGSYEQY
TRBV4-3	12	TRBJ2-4	ASSSRLAKNIQY
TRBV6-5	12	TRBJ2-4	ASMWGQGIDIQY
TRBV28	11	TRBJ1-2	ASGLTGGYGYT
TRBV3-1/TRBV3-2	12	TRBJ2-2	ASTRTAHTGELF
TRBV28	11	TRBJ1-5	ASTTGGSQPQH
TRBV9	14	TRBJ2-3	ASSVDRPLGTDTQY
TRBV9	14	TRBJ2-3	ASSGWRGGDTDTQY
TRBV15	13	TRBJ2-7	ATSRDLAGGYEQY
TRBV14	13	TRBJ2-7	ASSPIGRDAYEQY
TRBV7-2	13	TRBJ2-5	ASSPDRGRRETQY
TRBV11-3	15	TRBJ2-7	ASSLVEATHTFYEQY
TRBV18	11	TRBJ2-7	ASSGRVSYEQY
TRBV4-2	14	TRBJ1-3	ASSQITGQVGNTIY
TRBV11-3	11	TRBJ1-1	AGSFNMNTEAF
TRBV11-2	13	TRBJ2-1	ASRVNRGTYNEQF
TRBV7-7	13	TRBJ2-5	ASSLGRGPQETQY